This T cell receptor beta chain was captured by sequencing in a study of cytomegalovirus exposure and HLA in healthy donors. With V trimmed by 5 bases and J by 6 bases, 3 bases remained unmatched. This CDR3 region has 13 residues. Germline lookup yields CDR1 MNHEY and CDR2 SMNVEV (reference sequence). The repertoire was sequenced with immunoSEQ multiplex PCR; TCRdb's copy has only in-frame clones and lacks some. The sample holds 200,000 to 300,000 clones, 90% seen once. The chain links TRBV27 to TRBJ2-1; 8 bases align to TRBD2. The receptor comes from a woman aged 25 to 39 in good health and CMV-seronegative. The sample taken for sequencing was PBMCs. This CDR3 reads CASSDGLANEQFF. DNA of the CDR3: TGTGCCAGCAGTGATGGACTAGCCAATGAGCAGTTCTTC.